Below, one TCR beta chain is given with its context. What it binds is not known. The data are from a study of cytotoxic CD8 clonotypes in ibrutinib-treated CLL. Data came from immunoSEQ multiplex PCR; TCRdb stores just in-frame clones and leaves some out. There are 14,000 to 15,000 clones in the sample; roughly 66% occur only once, and about 13% lies in the top ten. Study results and caveats: Patients had baseline clonality above age-matched healthy donors, and this clonality moved with circulating CD8+ T-cell counts.

The receptor comes from a human donor with chronic lymphocytic leukemia. The source was PBMCs, collected before ibrutinib treatment.

The CDR3 DNA sequence: TGTGCCAGCAGCTTGGTTTCGGGGAACCCTGGGTATGGCTACACCTTC. This codes for CASSLVSGNPGYGYTF. V gene TRBV5-6 combines with J gene TRBJ1-2; unclear D gene. Trimming removed 0 bases from V and 5 bases from J, with 17 bases in between. CDR1 is SGHDT, CDR2 YYEEEE, per germline. The CDR3 runs to 16 residues.